This is a list of T cell receptor beta chains from one sample in a study of CD8 T cells in Susac syndrome. MiXCR, applied by TCRdb to the immunoSEQ multiplex PCR reads, yields one record per CDR3 protein. This table has around 200,000 distinct CDR3 sequences, 80% to 95% appearing once. The sequencing input was CD8+ T cells from PBMCs. These receptors were collected from a human donor with multiple sclerosis. Both conserved end residues are part of each CDR3. The order of the fields is CDR3 protein, V gene, J gene.

CDR3aa: CASSRYHERGPGTNEKLFF
v_gene: TRBV4-1
j_gene: TRBJ1-4

CDR3aa: CSVEVMGREQYF
v_gene: TRBV29-1
j_gene: TRBJ2-7

CDR3aa: CASSNGRGEQYF
v_gene: TRBV21-1
j_gene: TRBJ2-7

CDR3aa: CASSQVGRANEQFF
v_gene: TRBV3-1
j_gene: TRBJ2-1

CDR3aa: CASSISGQGYTEAFF
v_gene: TRBV2
j_gene: TRBJ1-1

CDR3aa: CAISESPGDPGELFF
v_gene: TRBV10-3
j_gene: TRBJ2-2

CDR3aa: CASSFGGPNTGELFF
v_gene: TRBV27
j_gene: TRBJ2-2

CDR3aa: CASSLGTGYEQYF
v_gene: TRBV5-6
j_gene: TRBJ2-7

CDR3aa: CATDREGQRAGELFF
v_gene: TRBV19
j_gene: TRBJ2-2

CDR3aa: CASSLEGTYTDTQYF
v_gene: TRBV7-8
j_gene: TRBJ2-3

CDR3aa: CASSLSGSGTEAFF
v_gene: TRBV7-3
j_gene: TRBJ1-1

CDR3aa: CASSSMGSRETQYF
v_gene: TRBV27
j_gene: TRBJ2-5

CDR3aa: CASRGEGLYGYTF
v_gene: TRBV6-1
j_gene: TRBJ1-2

CDR3aa: CSATSKGEQYF
v_gene: TRBV20-1
j_gene: TRBJ2-7

CDR3aa: CASSDGRELFF
v_gene: TRBV7-2
j_gene: TRBJ2-2

CDR3aa: CASSLAPGQGLSEAFF
v_gene: TRBV5-4
j_gene: TRBJ1-1

CDR3aa: CASSLAKRGGWQPQHF
v_gene: TRBV7-8
j_gene: TRBJ1-5

CDR3aa: CASSLEPPRTGATDTQYF
v_gene: TRBV5-4
j_gene: TRBJ2-3

CDR3aa: CASSELDRAQYEQYF
v_gene: TRBV6-1
j_gene: TRBJ2-7

CDR3aa: CAWSVGPPGGYLDEQFF
v_gene: TRBV30
j_gene: TRBJ2-1

CDR3aa: CATRTRTGEAFF
v_gene: TRBV24-1
j_gene: TRBJ1-1

CDR3aa: CASCGLAVAGELFF
v_gene: TRBV6-2/TRBV6-3
j_gene: TRBJ2-2

CDR3aa: CASRQEGGNTGELFF
v_gene: TRBV4-1
j_gene: TRBJ2-2

CDR3aa: CASSWGTGSYEQYF
v_gene: TRBV27
j_gene: TRBJ2-7

CDR3aa: CATSGSGHGELFF
v_gene: TRBV24-1
j_gene: TRBJ2-2

CDR3aa: CATSRDSSGGEQFF
v_gene: TRBV15
j_gene: TRBJ2-1

CDR3aa: CASSLGAGVDYGYTF
v_gene: TRBV27
j_gene: TRBJ1-2

CDR3aa: CSALIGLQPETQYF
v_gene: TRBV20-1
j_gene: TRBJ2-5